This TCR beta chain was sequenced in a study of T cell responses to AZD1222 COVID-19 vaccine. Measured with immunoSEQ multiplex PCR; TCRdb has only the in-frame clones, and not every one. This table has roughly 180,000 clones, roughly nine tenths appearing once. General study findings and limits: Nearly half of spike-specific TCRs reportedly go after variant regions that carry no mutations.

With respect to this clone: Its target is unknown.

CDR1 and CDR2 (germline): LGHNA, YSLEER. The trim removed 0 bases at V and 7 bases at J, leaving 12 bases unmatched. The CDR3 has 16 residues. This TCR was recovered from an adult who received the AZD1222 COVID-19 vaccine. This chain uses TRBV4-3 with TRBJ2-7; 7 nucleotides agree with TRBD2. The source was peripheral blood, collected 28 days after the second AZD1222 dose. CDR3 DNA: TGCGCCAGCAGCCAAGATGGACCAGCGGGATCGCGGGAGCAGTACTTC. Amino acid sequence: CASSQDGPAGSREQYF.